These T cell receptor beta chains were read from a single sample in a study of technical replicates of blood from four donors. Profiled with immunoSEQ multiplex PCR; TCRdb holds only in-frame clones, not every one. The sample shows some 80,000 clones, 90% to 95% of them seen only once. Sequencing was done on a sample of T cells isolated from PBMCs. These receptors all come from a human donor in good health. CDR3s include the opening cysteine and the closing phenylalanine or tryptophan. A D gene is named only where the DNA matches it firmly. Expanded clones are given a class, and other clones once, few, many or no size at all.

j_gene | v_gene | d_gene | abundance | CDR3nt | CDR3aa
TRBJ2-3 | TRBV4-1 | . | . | TGCGCCAGCAGGGCGGGATTCACAGATACGCAGTATTTT | CASRAGFTDTQYF
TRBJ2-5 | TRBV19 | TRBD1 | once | TGTGCCTCCATCACGAGGACAGGGGGCCTCGAGACCCAGTACTTC | CASITRTGGLETQYF
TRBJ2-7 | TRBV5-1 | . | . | TGCGCCAGCAGCCCAGATCCGGGACTCACACTAAAGCAGTACTTC | CASSPDPGLTLKQYF
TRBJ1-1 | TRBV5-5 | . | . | TGTGCCAGCAGCTCTACTGTCCCGGGCACTGAAGCTTTCTTT | CASSSTVPGTEAFF
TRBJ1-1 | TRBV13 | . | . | TGTGCCAGCAGCTCCACCCTTCTGGGAGGGATGAACACTGAAGCTTTCTTT | CASSSTLLGGMNTEAFF
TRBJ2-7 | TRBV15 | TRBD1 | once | TGTGCCACCAGCCCGGGACAGGCGTCCTACGAGCAGTACTTC | CATSPGQASYEQYF
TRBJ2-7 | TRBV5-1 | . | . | TGCGCCAGCAGCTTGCCTAGCGCCTCCTACGAGCAGTACTTC | CASSLPSASYEQYF
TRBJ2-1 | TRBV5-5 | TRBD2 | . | TGTGCCAGCAGCTTGGGACCAGCGGGGCTTTACAATGAGCAGTTCTTC | CASSLGPAGLYNEQFF
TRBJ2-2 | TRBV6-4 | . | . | TGTGCCAGCAGGAGGGTCCCCACCGGGGAGCTGTTTTTT | CASRRVPTGELFF
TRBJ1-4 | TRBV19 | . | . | TGTGCCAGTAGTATTGCGGGGGGGAATCGAAAACTGTTTTTT | CASSIAGGNRKLFF
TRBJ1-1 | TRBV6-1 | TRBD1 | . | TGTGCCAGCACCATAGACAGGGGGAACACTGAAGCTTTCTTT | CASTIDRGNTEAFF
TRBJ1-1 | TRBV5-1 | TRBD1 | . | TGCACCAGCACCGCAAACAGGGGAGTGAACACTGAAGCTTTCTTT | CTSTANRGVNTEAFF
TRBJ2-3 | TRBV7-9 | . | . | TGTGCCAGCAGTGACGGACTACAGGATACGCAGTATTTT | CASSDGLQDTQYF
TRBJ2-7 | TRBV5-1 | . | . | TGCGCCAGCAGCTTGGCCGGGAGCTCCTACGAGCAGTACTTC | CASSLAGSSYEQYF
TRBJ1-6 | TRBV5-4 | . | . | TGTGCCAGCAGCCTCGACAGTTCACCCCTCCACTTT | CASSLDSSPLHF
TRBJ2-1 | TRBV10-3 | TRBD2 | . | TGTGCCATCAGTCCGGGACTAGCGAACAATGAGCAGTTCTTC | CAISPGLANNEQFF
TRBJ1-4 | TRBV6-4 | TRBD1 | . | TGTGCCAGCAGTATTCGACAGGGGATCGGAAAACTGTTTTTT | CASSIRQGIGKLFF
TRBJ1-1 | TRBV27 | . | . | TGTGCCAGCAGTTTTGCAGGTAACACTGAAGCTTTCTTT | CASSFAGNTEAFF
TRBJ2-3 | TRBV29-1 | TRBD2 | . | TGCAGCGTTGGGTTGCGGGCTAGCGGGAGTGGGGCAGATACGCAGTATTTT | CSVGLRASGSGADTQYF
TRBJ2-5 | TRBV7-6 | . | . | TGTGCCAGCAGCTTATCTGACAGGCTGGGGGGGGAGACCCAGTACTTC | CASSLSDRLGGETQYF
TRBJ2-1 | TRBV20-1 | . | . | TGCAGTGCTAGCAAGCAAGAGCAGTTCTTC | CSASKQEQFF
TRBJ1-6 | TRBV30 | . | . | TGTGCCTGGAGTGAACTCAGGAATTCACCCCTCCACTTT | CAWSELRNSPLHF
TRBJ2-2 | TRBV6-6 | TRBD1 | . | TGTGCCAGCATTGGGGACAGGACGAACACCGGGGAGCTGTTTTTT | CASIGDRTNTGELFF
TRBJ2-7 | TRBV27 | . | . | TGTGCCAGCAGTTATCTGCGGCAGACGGAGAACGAGCAGTACTTC | CASSYLRQTENEQYF
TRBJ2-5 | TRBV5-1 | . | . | TGCGCCAGCAGCACCTCAGGGGTCCAAGAGACCCAGTACTTC | CASSTSGVQETQYF
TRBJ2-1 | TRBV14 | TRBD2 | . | TGTGCCAGCAGCCCATTACTAGCGGGAGGGCCATTCTCCTACAATGAGCAGTTCTTC | CASSPLLAGGPFSYNEQFF
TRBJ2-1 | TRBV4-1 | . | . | TGCGCCAGCAGCCAAGCGGCCGGGGAGCGGCATGAGCAGTTCTTC | CASSQAAGERHEQFF
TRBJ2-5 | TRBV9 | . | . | TGTGCCAGCAGCCCGGGGCGGGGGCTCTGGGAGACCCAGTACTTC | CASSPGRGLWETQYF
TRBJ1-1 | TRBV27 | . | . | TGTGCCAGCGGCTACCCAGGGGCGGCTTCCCTGGGCACTGAAGCTTTCTTT | CASGYPGAASLGTEAFF
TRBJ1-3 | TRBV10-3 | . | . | TGTGCCATCAGTGGTACTGACTCTGGAAACACCATATATTTT | CAISGTDSGNTIYF